Sequencing of this TCR beta chain was carried out in a study of blood T cell repertoires in COVID-19. For the study at large: PBMCs, B-cell-depleted T cells, or T cells were the source of the cDNA or gDNA that made up the material.

Per the original data handling: Amplification from reference gene primers served as the basis for estimated nucleated cell counts. The repertoire was sequenced with immunoSEQ multiplex PCR; TCRdb's copy has only in-frame clones and lacks some. From that table come the V and J calls and clone size; the DNA was used to work out D and trimming. Among about 190,000 clones, approximately 88% were seen once, and the ten largest hold 3.2%. Membership in each cohort depended on participant-reported clinical history. Germline values: CDR1 SQVTM, CDR2 ANQGSEA. After removal of 6 bases from V and 0 bases from J, the junction contained 4 bases not matched to a gene. This CDR3 region has 13 residues.

The sequence was obtained from a woman in her thirties who had recovered from COVID-19. Sequenced material: PBMCs or T cells enriched from blood (not recorded which). J is TRBJ1-1 and V is TRBV29-1; 7 nucleotides match TRBD1. CDR3 nucleotide sequence: TGCAGCGTACACAGGGGTATGAACACTGAAGCTTTCTTT. This sequence encodes CSVHRGMNTEAFF. Full variable domain (missing parts from reference TRBV29-1 and TRBJ1-1): SAVISQKPSRDICQRGTSLTIQCQVDSQVTMMFWYRQQPGQSLTLIATANQGSEATYESGFVIDKFPISRPNLTFSTLTVSNMSPEDSSIYLCSVHRGMNTEAFFGQGTRLTVV.